Each of the 14 T cell receptor beta chains below was sequenced from the same sample in a study of OX40 agonist ivuxolimab in advanced cancers. Preparation of the library involved the immunoSEQ multiplex PCR assay. TCRdb provides this immuneACCESS table in a form limited to in-frame rearrangements. Some clones are lacking; in checked studies, under half of them reflect an unresolved V gene, and why the rest are absent is not known. The sample has more than 55,000 clones on record, 85% to 95% of them singletons. The ten top clones hold about an eighth of the sample. This sample comprised CD4+ or CD8+ T cells sorted from blood, obtained in a trial of the OX40 agonist ivuxolimab. The receptor source for this set is an adult with an advanced solid tumor such as melanoma, head and neck, liver or kidney cancer.

The chain uses TRBV4-1 and TRBJ2-7, with D perhaps TRBD2 (5 bases). Trimming pared 0 bases from V and 7 bases from J, leaving 13 bases between. From germline, CDR1 is MGHRA and CDR2 YSYEKL. The CDR3 consists of 14 residues. The CDR3 is CASSQDTSWGEQYF. In DNA form, the CDR3 reads TGCGCCAGCAGCCAAGATACTAGTTGGGGTGAGCAGTACTTC.

The chain has TRBV9 and TRBJ2-1; D is undetermined. The CDR3 contains 15 residues. Trimming pared 0 bases from V and 1 base from J, leaving 8 bases between. Germline V gene lookup returns CDR1 SGDLS and CDR2 YYNGEE. The CDR3 DNA sequence: TGTGCCAGCAGCGTAGGGGGATATTCCTACAATGAGCAGTTCTTC. This encodes CASSVGGYSYNEQFF.

The rearrangement uses TRBV7-6 and TRBJ1-5, with D possibly matching TRBD1 (6 bases). V was trimmed by 5 bases and J by 4 bases, leaving 9 bases between them. The CDR3 totals 13 residues. CDR1 and CDR2 (germline): SGHVS, FNYEAQ. CDR3 sequence (DNA): TGTGCCAGCAGCGAGGACAGAAATCAGCCCCAGCATTTT. Translating gives CASSEDRNQPQHF.

The chain joins TRBV7-9 to TRBJ2-5; 8 bases fit TRBD1. The CDR3 contains 15 residues. The junction had 6 bases not matched to a gene; V was cut back by 6 bases and J by 0 bases. Germline V gene lookup returns CDR1 SEHNR and CDR2 FQNEAQ (reference sequence). In DNA, the CDR3 is TGTGCCAGCAGTTCCACAGGGGGGTACCAAGAGACCCAGTACTTC. It codes for CASSSTGGYQETQYF.

The chain recombines TRBV29-1 with TRBJ2-2; TRBD1 might be the D (6 bases). The V gene lost 3 bases and the J gene lost 5 bases, with 10 bases spanning the gap. The CDR3 covers 13 residues. Looked up from germline, CDR1 is SQVTM and CDR2 is ANQGSEA. The CDR3 DNA reads TGCAGCGTTGACAGGGGACGGACCGGGGAGCTGTTTTTT. Encoded protein: CSVDRGRTGELFF.

The genes are TRBV6-6 and TRBJ1-5; D gene unclear. Germline V gene lookup returns CDR1 MNHNY and CDR2 SVGAGI (reference sequence). V lost 2 bases, J lost 3 bases, and 11 bases lay in between. The CDR3 loop spans 15 amino acids. CDR3 sequence reads: CASSYGEALNQPQHF. The CDR3 nucleotides read TGTGCCAGCAGTTACGGCGAGGCGCTCAATCAGCCCCAGCATTTT.

The chain has TRBV9 and TRBJ2-3, with D possibly matching TRBD2 (6 bases). Per the germline V gene, CDR1 is SGDLS and CDR2 is YYNGEE. V was trimmed by 3 bases and J by 4 bases, leaving 15 bases between them. The CDR3 is 15 amino acids. CDR3 in DNA: TGTGCCAGCAGCGGATCGGGACTCACCGCAGATACGCAGTATTTT. It specifies CASSGSGLTADTQYF.

V is TRBV27 and J is TRBJ1-5; 9 bases agree with TRBD1. Looked up from germline, CDR1 is MNHEY and CDR2 is SMNVEV (reference sequence). The CDR3 length is 16 residues. V shed 3 bases, J shed 3 bases, and the junction held 6 bases outside the gene matches. In nucleotides, the CDR3 is TGTGCCAGCAGTTTCTGGGGACAGGGTCTCAATCAGCCCCAGCATTTT. Residues: CASSFWGQGLNQPQHF.

This clone was observed once. This chain connects TRBV6-5 to TRBJ2-7, with D hard to call. Between the trimmed V and J ends, which lost 5 bases and 0 bases, there was a span of 14 bases. This CDR3 is 15 amino acids long. The germline V gene encodes CDR1 MNHEY and CDR2 SVGAGI. The CDR3 reads CASSPPGLISYEQYF. The CDR3 DNA sequence: TGTGCCAGCAGTCCGCCCGGCTTGATCTCCTACGAGCAGTACTTC.

The table lists this clone with a count of one. The V call is TRBV4-3, the J call TRBJ1-5, with D tentatively TRBD1 (6 bases). The germline gives CDR1 LGHNA, CDR2 YSLEER. Deletions cut 1 base from V and 7 bases from J, with 8 bases between. The CDR3 has 13 amino acids. The CDR3 sequence is CASSQGGGQPQHF. CDR3 nucleotides: TGCGCCAGCAGCCAAGGCGGGGGCCAGCCCCAGCATTTT.

V gene TRBV9 combines with J gene TRBJ2-5; D unclear. The J call may be in error: the DNA end matches TRBJ2-7 better. This CDR3 has 13 residues. Germline V gene lookup returns CDR1 SGDLS and CDR2 YYNGEE. CDR3 region: CASSEAPFYEQYF. CDR3 bases: TGTGCCAGCAGCGAGGCCCCTTTCTACGAGCAGTACTTC.

The chain links TRBV7-6 to TRBJ2-5; D is undetermined. The ends were cut back, 1 base at V and 5 bases at J, with 20 bases in the middle. The CDR3 has 17 residues. Germline assignment: CDR1 SGHVS and CDR2 FNYEAQ. This chain's CDR3 is CASSLGPRDTLMETQYF. CDR3 coding DNA: TGTGCCAGCAGCTTAGGTCCCCGCGACACACTAATGGAGACCCAGTACTTC.

V is TRBV4-3 and J is TRBJ2-1; 15 positions match TRBD2. This CDR3 spans 20 amino acids. The V gene's germline CDR1 is LGHNA and CDR2 YSLEER. Losses at the gene ends were 4 bases for V and 0 bases for J; bases not matched to a gene: 10. The CDR3 here is CASSPQGTSGRSSSYNEQFF. The CDR3 DNA reads TGCGCCAGCAGCCCCCAAGGGACTAGCGGGAGGAGTAGCTCCTACAATGAGCAGTTCTTC.

V gene TRBV29-1 combines with J gene TRBJ2-3; D gene unclear. Trimming removed 0 bases at V and 1 base at J, with 14 bases between. From germline, CDR1 is SQVTM and CDR2 ANQGSEA. The CDR3 spans 16 residues. CDR3 protein: CSVEEGSGWGTDTQYF. The CDR3 DNA follows: TGCAGCGTTGAAGAAGGGTCGGGTTGGGGCACAGATACGCAGTATTTT.